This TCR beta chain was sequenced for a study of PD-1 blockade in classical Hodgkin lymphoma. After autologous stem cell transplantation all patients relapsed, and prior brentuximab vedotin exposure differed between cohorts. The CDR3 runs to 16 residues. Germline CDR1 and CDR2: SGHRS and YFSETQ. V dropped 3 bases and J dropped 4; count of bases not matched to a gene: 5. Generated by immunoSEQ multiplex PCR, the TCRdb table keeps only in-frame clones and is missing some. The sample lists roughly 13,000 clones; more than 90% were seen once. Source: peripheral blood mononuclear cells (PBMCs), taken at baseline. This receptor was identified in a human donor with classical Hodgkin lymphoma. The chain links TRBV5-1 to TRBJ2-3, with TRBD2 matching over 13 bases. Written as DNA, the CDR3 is TGCGCCAGCAGCTCAAGACTAGCGGGGGGATCAGATACGCAGTATTTT. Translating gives CASSSRLAGGSDTQYF. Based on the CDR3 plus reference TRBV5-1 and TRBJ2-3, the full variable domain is KAGVTQTPRYLIKTRGQQVTLSCSPISGHRSVSWYQQTPGQGLQFLFEYFSETQRNKGNFPGRFSGRQFSNSRSEMNVSTLELGDSALYLCASSSRLAGGSDTQYFGPGTRLTVL.